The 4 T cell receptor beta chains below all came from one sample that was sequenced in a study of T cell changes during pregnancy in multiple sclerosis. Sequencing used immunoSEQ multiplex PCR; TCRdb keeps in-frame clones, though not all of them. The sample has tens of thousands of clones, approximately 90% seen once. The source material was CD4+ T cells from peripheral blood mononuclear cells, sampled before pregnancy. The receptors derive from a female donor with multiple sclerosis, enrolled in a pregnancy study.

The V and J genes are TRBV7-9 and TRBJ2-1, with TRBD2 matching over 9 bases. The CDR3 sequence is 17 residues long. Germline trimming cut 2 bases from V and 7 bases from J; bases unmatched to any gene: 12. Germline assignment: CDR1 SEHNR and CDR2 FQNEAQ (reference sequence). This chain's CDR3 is CASSLPGIAGVENEQFF. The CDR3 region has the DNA TGTGCCAGCAGCTTACCCGGGATAGCGGGAGTTGAGAATGAGCAGTTCTTC.

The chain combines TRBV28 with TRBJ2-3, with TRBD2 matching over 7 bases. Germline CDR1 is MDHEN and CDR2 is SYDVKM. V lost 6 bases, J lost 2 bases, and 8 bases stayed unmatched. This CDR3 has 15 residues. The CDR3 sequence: CASSREGSLTDTQYF. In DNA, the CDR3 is TGTGCCAGCAGCAGGGAGGGCAGCCTCACAGATACGCAGTATTTT.

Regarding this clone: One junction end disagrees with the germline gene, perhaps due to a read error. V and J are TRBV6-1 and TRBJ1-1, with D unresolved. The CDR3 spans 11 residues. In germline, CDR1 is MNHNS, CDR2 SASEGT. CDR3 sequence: CASDRNSEAFF. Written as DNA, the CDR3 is TGTGCCAGCGATCGTAACAGTGAAGCTTTCTTT.

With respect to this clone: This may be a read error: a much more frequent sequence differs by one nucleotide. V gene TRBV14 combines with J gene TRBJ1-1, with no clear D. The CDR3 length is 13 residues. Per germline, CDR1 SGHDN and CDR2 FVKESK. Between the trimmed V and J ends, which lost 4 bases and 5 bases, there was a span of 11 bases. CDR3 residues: CASSRGTRTEAFF. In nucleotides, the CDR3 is TGTGCCAGCAGCCGAGGCACCCGGACTGAAGCTTTCTTT.